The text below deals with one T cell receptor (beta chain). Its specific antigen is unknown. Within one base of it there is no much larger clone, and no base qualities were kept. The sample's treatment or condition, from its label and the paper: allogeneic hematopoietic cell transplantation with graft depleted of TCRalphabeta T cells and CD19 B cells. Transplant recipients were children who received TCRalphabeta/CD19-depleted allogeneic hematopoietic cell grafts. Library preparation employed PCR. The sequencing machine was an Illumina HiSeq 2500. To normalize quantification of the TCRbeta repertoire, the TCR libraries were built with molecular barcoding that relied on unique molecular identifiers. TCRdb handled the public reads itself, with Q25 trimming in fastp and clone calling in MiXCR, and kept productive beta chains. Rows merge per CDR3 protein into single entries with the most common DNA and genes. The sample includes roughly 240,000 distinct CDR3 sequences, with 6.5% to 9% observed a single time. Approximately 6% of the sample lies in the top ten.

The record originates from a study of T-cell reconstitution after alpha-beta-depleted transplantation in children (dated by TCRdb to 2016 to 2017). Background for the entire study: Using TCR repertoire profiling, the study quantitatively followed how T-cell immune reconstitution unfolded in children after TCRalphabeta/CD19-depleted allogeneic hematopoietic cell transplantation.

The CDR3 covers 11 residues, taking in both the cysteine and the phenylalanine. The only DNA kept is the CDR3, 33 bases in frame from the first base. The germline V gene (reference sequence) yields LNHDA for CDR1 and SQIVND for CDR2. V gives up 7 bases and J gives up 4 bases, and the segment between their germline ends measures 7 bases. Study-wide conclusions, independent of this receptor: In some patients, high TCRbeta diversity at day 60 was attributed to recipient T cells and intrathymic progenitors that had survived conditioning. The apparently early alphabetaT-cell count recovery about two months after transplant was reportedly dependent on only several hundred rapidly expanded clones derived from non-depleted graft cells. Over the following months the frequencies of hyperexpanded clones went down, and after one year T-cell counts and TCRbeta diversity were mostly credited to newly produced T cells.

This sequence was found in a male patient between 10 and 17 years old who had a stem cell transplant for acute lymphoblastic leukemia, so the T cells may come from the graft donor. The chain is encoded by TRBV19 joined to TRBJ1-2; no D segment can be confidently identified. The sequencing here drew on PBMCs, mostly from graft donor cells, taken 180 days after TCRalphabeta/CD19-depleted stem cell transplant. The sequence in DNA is TGTGCCAGTAATTGGTCCTATGGCTACACCTTC. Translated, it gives CASNWSYGYTF.